These 14 T cell receptor beta chains were sequenced from one sample in a study of blood T cell repertoires in COVID-19 (TCRdb year 2020). Libraries were built with the immunoSEQ multiplex PCR assay. In its TCRdb copy, this immuneACCESS table keeps in-frame sequences only and misses some clones. Where compared with another copy, unresolved V genes explain less than half of these, and the others have no known cause. The sample table records 200,000 to 250,000 clones; 80% to 90% of these occur just once. The leading ten clones occupy approximately 6.1% of the sample. The material sequenced was peripheral blood. These receptor sequences come from a man older than 75 with acute or convalescent COVID-19.

The chain uses TRBV12-3 or TRBV12-4 and TRBJ2-7; no clear D gene. V dropped 1 base and J dropped 6 bases, with 7 bases sitting between them. The CDR3 covers 12 residues. The CDR3 DNA sequence: TGTGCCAGCAGTTTAGGAGGCGGCGAGCAGTACGTC. As protein: CASSLGGGEQYV.

The chain couples TRBV6-5 to TRBJ2-1, with TRBD2 as a possible D gene (5 bases). Trimming left V 6 bases short and J 9 bases short, with 21 bases between. The CDR3 is made up of 15 amino acids. Germline V lookup: CDR1 MNHEY, CDR2 SVGAGI. The CDR3 loop reads CASRPTGKPRSEQFF. CDR3 DNA sequence: TGTGCCAGCAGACCAACCGGGAAACCCAGGAGTGAGCAGTTCTTC.

V usage is TRBV18 and J usage is TRBJ1-2; TRBD1 agrees at 9 bases. V shed 5 bases, J shed 8 bases, and the junction held 6 bases outside the gene matches. Germline assignment: CDR1 KGHSH and CDR2 LQKENI. The CDR3 is made up of 13 amino acids. CDR3 amino acids: CASSRDRDEGYTF. CDR3 DNA: TGTGCCAGCTCAAGGGACAGGGATGAGGGCTACACCTTC.

The chain has TRBV10-3 and TRBJ1-5; D ambiguous. Germline V gene sequence: CDR1 ENHRY, CDR2 SYGVKD. The CDR3 extends over 15 amino acids. Between the trimmed V and J ends, which lost 2 bases and 4 bases, there was a span of 12 bases. The CDR3 sequence is CAISERPPGNQPQHF. As DNA, the CDR3 is TGTGCCATCAGTGAGCGGCCCCCCGGGAATCAGCCCCAGCATTTT.

The chain employs TRBV6-5 and TRBJ2-1, with 7 bases matching TRBD1. Losses at the gene ends were 6 bases for V and 4 bases for J; bases not matched to a gene: 6. The germline V gene has CDR1 MNHEY and CDR2 SVGAGI. The CDR3 consists of 14 residues. The CDR3 coding sequence is TGTGCCAGCAGACCTCAGGGGGAGTACAATGAGCAGTTCTTC. Its translation: CASRPQGEYNEQFF.

This chain connects TRBV9 to TRBJ2-3; 11 bases agree with TRBD2. The germline V gene has CDR1 SGDLS and CDR2 YYNGEE. With V trimmed by 1 base and J by 2 bases, 3 bases remained unmatched. The CDR3 length is 16 residues. CDR3 region: CASSVTSGSPTDTQYF. CDR3 DNA sequence: TGTGCCAGCAGCGTAACTAGCGGGAGCCCCACAGATACGCAGTATTTT.

The J gene is TRBJ1-1, the V gene TRBV5-6, with a possible D match to TRBD1 (5 bases). Trimming removed 0 bases at V and 0 bases at J, with 6 bases between. Germline lookup yields CDR1 SGHDT and CDR2 YYEEEE. This CDR3 is 14 amino acids long. CDR3 DNA: TGTGCCAGCAGCTTGGGACAGATGAACACTGAAGCTTTCTTT. Residues: CASSLGQMNTEAFF. Drawing the rest from reference TRBV5-6 and TRBJ1-1, the complete variable domain is DAGVTQSPTHLIKTRGQQVTLRCSPKSGHDTVSWYQQALGQGPQFIFQYYEEEERQRGNFPDRFSGHQFPNYSSELNVNALLLGDSALYLCASSLGQMNTEAFFGQGTRLTVV.

This chain uses TRBV5-5 with TRBJ2-3; 8 positions agree with TRBD2. Germline V lookup: CDR1 SGHKS, CDR2 YYEKEE (reference sequence). The V and J ends lost 1 base and 0 bases, in that order; junction bases with no gene match: 7. The CDR3 runs to 17 residues. The CDR3 loop is CASSLPILADSTDTQYF. The CDR3 nucleotides read TGTGCCAGCAGCTTGCCGATACTAGCGGACAGCACAGATACGCAGTATTTT.

The genes are TRBV7-8 and TRBJ1-6, with TRBD1 matching 9 bases. The CDR3 contains 15 residues. With 4 bases clipped from V and 9 bases from J, the junction kept 7 bases outside the gene matches. Per the germline V gene, CDR1 is SGHVS and CDR2 is FQNEAQ. The CDR3 loop reads CASSYSQGAPSPLHF. For the CDR3, the DNA is TGTGCCAGCAGCTATTCACAGGGGGCGCCTTCACCCCTCCACTTT. The full variable domain, completed using reference TRBV7-8 and TRBJ1-6, is GAGVSQSPRYKVAKRGQDVALRCDPISGHVSLFWYQQALGQGPEFLTYFQNEAQLDKSGLPSDRFFAERPEGSVSTLKIQRTQQEDSAVYLCASSYSQGAPSPLHFGNGTRLTVT.

This chain connects TRBV27 to TRBJ2-7; weak D call: TRBD1 (6 bases). Germline V gives CDR1 MNHEY, CDR2 SMNVEV (reference sequence). There are 14 residues in the CDR3. Between the trimmed V and J ends, which lost 2 bases and 4 bases, there was a span of 12 bases. The CDR3 region is CASSLKDSVYEQYF. In DNA, the CDR3 is TGTGCCAGCAGTTTAAAGGACAGCGTATACGAGCAGTACTTC.

This rearrangement joins TRBV19 to TRBJ2-2, with 9 bases that match TRBD2. The CDR3 is 16 residues long. With 1 base clipped from V and 4 bases from J, the junction kept 4 bases outside the gene matches. Germline V gives CDR1 LNHDA, CDR2 SQIVND (reference sequence). In nucleotides, the CDR3 is TGTGCCAGTAGTATAGGACTAGCGGTGGCCACCGGGGAGCTGTTTTTT. It translates to CASSIGLAVATGELFF.

This clone was picked up a small number of times. This rearrangement joins TRBV5-1 to TRBJ2-3; TRBD2 is a possible D gene (5 bases). Germline CDR1 reads SGHRS; CDR2 reads YFSETQ. V shed 5 bases and J shed 1 base, with 5 bases lying between them. The CDR3 runs to 12 residues. CDR3 nucleotides: TGCGCCAGCAGACTAGGCACAGATACGCAGTATTTT. It is translated as CASRLGTDTQYF.

The rearrangement uses TRBV5-1 and TRBJ2-5; a possible D gene is TRBD2 (6 bases). The germline CDR1 and CDR2 sequences are SGHRS and YFSETQ. V dropped 0 bases and J dropped 5 bases, with 14 bases sitting between them. This CDR3 is 15 amino acids long. The CDR3 bases are TGCGCCAGCAGCTTGGCGGGGACTGCCTCGGAGACCCAGTACTTC. This translates into CASSLAGTASETQYF.

The chain couples TRBV5-5 to TRBJ2-2, with 8 bases fitting TRBD2. Germline values: CDR1 SGHKS, CDR2 YYEKEE (reference sequence). The CDR3 runs to 13 residues. Losses at the gene ends were 4 bases for V and 6 bases for J; bases not matched to a gene: 2. CDR3 residues: CASSRGGPGELFF. The CDR3 DNA reads TGTGCCAGCAGCCGCGGGGGGCCCGGGGAGCTGTTTTTT.